The 23 T cell receptor beta chains given below trace back to one sample, sequenced in a study of regulatory T cells in long-lasting Graves disease. Building the TCR beta libraries relied on iRepertoire HTBI primers, and CDR3 regions underwent Arm-PCR. MiXCR, applied by TCRdb to the multiplex PCR reads, yields one record per CDR3 protein. This sample carries about 470,000 distinct CDR3 sequences, about a fifth of them seen once, and the ten largest clones take 7% to 9%. This sample's time point: persistent/refractory GD, antithyroid drugs over 5 years with positive TRAb. RNA isolated from PBMCs was used to make the TCR library. The sequencing here drew on peripheral blood mononuclear cells (PBMCs), taken when the disease was refractory, from a patient treated with antithyroid drugs. These receptors were collected from a female donor with Graves disease.

This clonotype occurred a few times. This sequence joins TRBV4-1 and TRBJ1-6, with D uncertain. Germline V gene lookup returns CDR1 MGHRA and CDR2 YSYEKL. V dropped 0 bases and J dropped 4 bases, with 7 bases sitting between them. There are 15 residues in the CDR3. This chain's CDR3 is CASSQDFVYNSPLHF. CDR3 nucleotides: TGCGCCAGCAGCCAAGATTTTGTATATAATTCACCCCTCCACTTT.

Notes on this clonotype: Given a much more abundant clone one base away, this may be a read error. The V call is TRBV28, the J call TRBJ1-2, with 9 bases identical to TRBD1. This CDR3 region has 12 residues. Unmatched junction bases numbered 5, after V lost 10 bases and J lost 5 bases. Germline values: CDR1 MDHEN, CDR2 SYDVKM. The CDR3 spells CATGTGWYGYTF. Here the CDR3 DNA reads TGTGCCACCGGGACAGGGTGGTATGGCTACACCTTC.

This clonotype was seen repeatedly, ten times or more. This chain links TRBV6-1 with TRBJ2-5; D is unclear. This CDR3 comprises 14 residues. Trimming took 5 bases from V and 5 from J, leaving 15 bases between them. Per the germline V gene, CDR1 is MNHNS and CDR2 is SASEGT. The CDR3 region is CASSLRPSIETQYF. CDR3 coding DNA: TGTGCCAGCAGTCTTAGACCCTCGATTGAGACCCAGTACTTC.

The J gene is TRBJ1-1, the V gene TRBV4-3; weak D call: TRBD1 (5 bases). V lost 0 bases, J lost 1 base, and 18 bases lay in between. Germline V gives CDR1 LGHNA, CDR2 YSLEER. The CDR3 extends over 18 amino acids. The CDR3 protein is CASSQDLGLTGGNTEAFF. In DNA form, the CDR3 reads TGCGCCAGCAGCCAAGATCTCGGACTGACCGGGGGGAACACTGAAGCTTTCTTT.

This clonotype showed up many times. CDR3: CASSLRGADTEAFF. The CDR3 DNA reads TGTGCCAGCAGCTTACGAGGGGCAGACACTGAAGCTTTCTTT. The rearrangement joins TRBV7-3 to TRBJ1-1, with D perhaps matching TRBD1 (5 bases). Germline V lookup: CDR1 SGHTA, CDR2 FQGTGA. Trimming took off 2 bases at V and 3 bases at J, with 10 bases between the two ends. This CDR3 contains 14 residues.

The rearrangement uses TRBV6-1 and TRBJ1-5; no firm D call. Trimming left V 6 bases short and J 7 bases short, with 19 bases between. In germline, CDR1 is MNHNS, CDR2 SASEGT. The CDR3 totals 15 residues. This CDR3 is CASSERWGVGQPQHF. The CDR3 DNA reads as TGTGCCAGCAGCGAAAGGTGGGGAGTAGGGCAGCCCCAGCATTTT.

This clonotype has more than one count but fewer than ten. One end of the junction fails to match germline, which may point to a read error. This sequence joins TRBV3-1 and TRBJ2-1; the D is unclear. CDR3 size: 16 residues. Germline lookup yields CDR1 LGHDT and CDR2 YNNKEL (reference sequence). In DNA, the CDR3 is TGTGCCAGCAGCCAAGACCCGCAAAGCTCCTACAATGAACAGTTCTTC. This translates into CASSQDPQSSYNEQFF.

Remarks on this clonotype: A much more abundant neighbour one base away suggests this may be a read error. The chain has TRBV29-1 and TRBJ1-2; 8 nucleotides match TRBD1. This CDR3 has 16 amino acids. Germline CDR1 is SQVTM and CDR2 is ANQGSEA. The J segment lost 3 bases and the V segment lost 0 bases, leaving 9 bases of the junction unmatched. CDR3 nucleotides: TGCAGCGTTGAAGAATGGTCGACAGGGGCTGACTATGGCTACACCTTC. Translating it yields CSVEEWSTGADYGYTF.

The sample holds many counts of this clonotype. This chain joins TRBV9 and TRBJ1-1; 7 bases agree with TRBD1. Trimming took 4 bases from V and 4 from J; bases not matched to a gene: 10. Per the germline V gene, CDR1 is SGDLS and CDR2 is YYNGEE. The CDR3 covers 15 residues. Here the CDR3 reads CASSPILRQGTEAFF. As DNA, the CDR3 is TGTGCCAGCAGCCCAATCCTAAGACAGGGCACTGAAGCTTTCTTT.

Many counts were recorded for this clonotype. The chain carries TRBV7-9 and TRBJ1-1; no firm D call. The CDR3 extends over 16 amino acids. Germline-derived CDR1 and CDR2 are SEHNR and FQNEAQ (reference sequence). V lost 4 bases, J lost 1 base, and 16 bases lay in between. The CDR3 nucleotides are TGTGCCAGCAGCTCCGCGGGCGGGGAAAGGAACACTGAAGCTTTCTTT. This gives the protein CASSSAGGERNTEAFF.

This clonotype was seen at least ten times. This chain joins TRBV28 and TRBJ2-5, with D perhaps TRBD1 or TRBD2 (6 bases each). CDR3 length: 13 amino acids. With 11 bases removed from V and 4 bases from J, the gap between germline ends came to 17 bases. Per germline, CDR1 MDHEN and CDR2 SYDVKM. This CDR3 reads CAGNGRGRETQYF. The CDR3 coding sequence is TGTGCCGGAAACGGACGGGGGCGAGAGACCCAGTACTTC.

The gene calls are TRBV7-2 and TRBJ2-5; D ambiguous. Germline lookup yields CDR1 SGHTA and CDR2 FQGNSA. The CDR3 is made up of 14 amino acids. V lost 1 base and J 1 base, leaving 7 bases between the germline ends. The CDR3 bases are TGTGCCAGCAGCTTAGGTGCGTTCCAAGAGACCCAGTACTTC. Encoded protein: CASSLGAFQETQYF.

The genes are TRBV20-1 and TRBJ1-1; 7 nucleotides line up with TRBD1. After removal of 4 bases from V and 4 bases from J, the junction contained 6 bases not matched to a gene. CDR1 and CDR2 (germline): DFQATT, SNEGSKA (reference sequence). The CDR3 runs to 13 residues. The CDR3 DNA reads TGCAGTGCTATAACAGGGGCCCCCACTGAAGCTTTCTTT. Its protein product is CSAITGAPTEAFF.

This clonotype occurred many times. The chain links TRBV5-5 to TRBJ1-6; no firm D call. The germline V gene has CDR1 SGHKS and CDR2 YYEKEE (reference sequence). V lost 2 bases to trimming and J lost 6 bases, with 18 bases between them. The CDR3 length is 17 residues. For the CDR3, the DNA is TGTGCCAGCAGCTTTATGGCGGATCTTTCGGGTAATTCACCCCTCCACTTT. This sequence encodes CASSFMADLSGNSPLHF. Full variable domain (missing parts from reference TRBV5-5 and TRBJ1-6): DAGVTQSPTHLIKTRGQQVTLRCSPISGHKSVSWYQQVLGQGPQFIFQYYEKEERGRGNFPDRFSARQFPNYSSELNVNALLLGDSALYLCASSFMADLSGNSPLHFGNGTRLTVT.

Regarding this clonotype: A far larger clone is only one base removed, so a read error is likely. CDR3 region: CASSSWGDGRSSCEQYF. The CDR3 bases are TGTGCCAGCAGTTCTTGGGGCGACGGTCGTAGCTCCTGCGAGCAGTACTTC. The V call is TRBV5-6, the J call TRBJ2-7; TRBD1 is a possible D gene (5 bases). Germline V gene sequence: CDR1 SGHDT, CDR2 YYEEEE. CDR3 length equals 17 residues.

The V call is TRBV20-1, the J call TRBJ1-6; weak D call: TRBD1 (6 bases). Germline-derived CDR1 and CDR2 are DFQATT and SNEGSKA (reference sequence). The CDR3 length is 14 residues. Trimming took off 5 bases at V and 0 bases at J, with 8 bases between the two ends. CDR3 residues: CSAQGSSYNSPLHF. CDR3 sequence (DNA): TGCAGTGCTCAGGGGAGCTCCTATAATTCACCCCTCCACTTT.

This clonotype appeared a few times. The chain employs TRBV6-2 or TRBV6-3 and TRBJ2-4; no clear D gene. V was pared by 9 bases and J by 6 bases, with 6 bases between. In germline, CDR1 is MNHEY, CDR2 SVGEGT. CDR3 length equals 10 residues. CDR3 sequence reads: CARTRNIQYF. CDR3 nucleotides: TGTGCCAGGACCAGAAACATTCAGTACTTC.

This clonotype was recorded many times. The genes are TRBV2 and TRBJ1-5; no reliable D call. V was pared by 2 bases and J by 3 bases, with 8 bases between. This CDR3 comprises 14 residues. Germline assignment: CDR1 SNHLY and CDR2 FYNNEI. The CDR3 sequence: CASSESRLNQPQHF. As DNA, the CDR3 is TGTGCCAGCAGTGAAAGCAGGCTCAATCAGCCCCAGCATTTT.

This clonotype was counted between two and nine times. This may stem from a read error, because a much larger clone lies one nucleotide away. It is likely a read error, because the conserved phenylalanine at the end of the CDR3 is missing. The chain recombines TRBV6-2 or TRBV6-3 with TRBJ1-6; 7 positions agree with TRBD1. Germline lookup yields CDR1 MNHEY and CDR2 SVGEGT. Trimming removed 2 bases from V and 7 bases from J; junction bases left unmatched: 11. The CDR3 extends over 17 amino acids. CDR3 in amino acids: CASSYAARQGGNSPLHL. The CDR3 DNA reads as TGTGCCAGCAGTTACGCGGCGAGGCAGGGGGGGAATTCACCCCTCCACCTT.

This clonotype occurred many times. The chain carries TRBV2 and TRBJ1-6, with 7 bases that match TRBD1. V lost 0 bases, J lost 8 bases, and 10 bases stayed unmatched. The CDR3 loop spans 17 amino acids. Per the germline V gene, CDR1 is SNHLY and CDR2 is FYNNEI. CDR3 sequence (DNA): TGTGCCAGCAGTGAAGCAGTTGGAGGGGGCGGTTATTCACCCCTCCACTTT. Protein product: CASSEAVGGGGYSPLHF. The full variable domain, rest sourced from reference TRBV2 and TRBJ1-6, is EPEVTQTPSHQVTQMGQEVILRCVPISNHLYFYWYRQILGQKVEFLVSFYNNEISEKSEIFDDQFSVERPDGSNFTLKIRSTKLEDSAMYFCASSEAVGGGGYSPLHFGNGTRLTVT.

This clonotype came up many times. The V call is TRBV7-2, the J call TRBJ2-7; D is perhaps TRBD2 (6 bases). This CDR3 spans 14 amino acids. Germline lookup yields CDR1 SGHTA and CDR2 FQGNSA. Trimming pared 1 base from V and 6 bases from J, leaving 13 bases between. The CDR3 here is CASSLEEKRVEQYF. The DNA of the CDR3 is TGTGCCAGCAGCTTAGAGGAAAAGCGGGTCGAGCAGTACTTC.

This chain links TRBV7-2 with TRBJ2-1; TRBD1 or TRBD2 may be the D gene (5 bases each). The V gene lost 4 bases and the J gene lost 0 bases, with 13 bases spanning the gap. The germline gives CDR1 SGHTA, CDR2 FQGNSA. CDR3 length equals 16 residues. The CDR3 loop reads CASSYAGASSYNEQFF. CDR3 DNA: TGTGCCAGCAGCTACGCCGGGGCCAGCTCCTACAATGAGCAGTTCTTC.

The rearrangement uses TRBV3-1 and TRBJ1-5; 9 bases match TRBD1. This CDR3 has 14 amino acids. The J segment lost 7 bases and the V segment lost 5 bases, leaving 6 bases of the junction unmatched. Per germline, CDR1 LGHDT and CDR2 YNNKEL (reference sequence). The CDR3 reads CASSSATGGQPQHF. In DNA, the CDR3 is TGTGCCAGCAGCTCCGCCACAGGGGGCCAGCCCCAGCATTTT.